The clone carrying this TCR beta chain was counted only a few times. The repertoire was sequenced with immunoSEQ multiplex PCR; TCRdb's copy has only in-frame clones and lacks some. Among some 48,000 clones listed, roughly 78% were seen once. Single viable CD3+CD4+CD8-CD45RO+ cells were sorted as the memory CD4+ T cells. The V gene lost 4 bases and the J gene lost 5 bases, with 6 bases spanning the gap. The CDR3 runs 11 residues. Germline lookup yields CDR1 SGHRS and CDR2 YFSETQ. This entry belongs to a study of memory CD4+ T cells and cytomegalovirus serostatus. Sequenced sample: memory CD4+ T cells from blood. The genes are TRBV5-1 and TRBJ2-5; D ambiguous. The TCR sequence derives from an adult in good health and CMV-seronegative. CDR3 sequence: CASSIGETQYF. For the CDR3, the DNA is TGCGCCAGCAGCATAGGGGAGACCCAGTACTTC.